These 26 T cell receptor beta chains came from one sample sequenced in a study of CD8 T cells in ankylosing spondylitis. TCRdb independently ran MiXCR on the 5' RACE reads; one entry per CDR3 protein. The sample includes 200,000 to 300,000 distinct CDR3 sequences, 7.5% to 9% of them seen just once. Sequenced: blood, either unsorted or a sorted T cell fraction (not recorded which). These receptor sequences come from a male donor with ankylosing spondylitis or in good health (not recorded which).

This clonotype was counted ten times or more. This chain joins TRBV5-1 and TRBJ2-1; 10 bases fit TRBD1. From germline, CDR1 is SGHRS and CDR2 YFSETQ. The CDR3 contains 15 residues. Trimming removed 2 bases from V and 6 bases from J; junction bases left unmatched: 5. The CDR3 region has the DNA TGCGCCAGCAGCTTTGCGACAGGGGGCCGCAATGAGCAGTTCTTC. Protein: CASSFATGGRNEQFF.

This clonotype was counted ten times or more. V is TRBV6-2 or TRBV6-3 and J is TRBJ2-7; 9 bases align to TRBD1. This CDR3 spans 14 amino acids. Germline CDR1 MNHEY, CDR2 SVGEGT. Trimming removed 5 bases from V and 3 bases from J; junction bases left unmatched: 5. DNA of the CDR3: TGTGCCAGCAGTGACAGGGGGGCCTTCTACGAGCAGTACTTC. The encoded protein is CASSDRGAFYEQYF.

This clonotype was counted many times. The chain links TRBV12-3 or TRBV12-4 to TRBJ1-2; D not resolved. V shed 1 base and J shed 5 bases, with 11 bases lying between them. There are 14 residues in the CDR3. Here the CDR3 DNA reads TGTGCCAGCAGTTTAGGGGGTGGAGGATATGGCTACACCTTC. It specifies CASSLGGGGYGYTF.

This clonotype was seen ten or more times. The chain is built from TRBV9 and TRBJ1-4; D is possibly TRBD1 (6 bases). The CDR3 covers 15 residues. V gave up 4 bases and J gave up 1 base, with 11 bases separating them. The germline CDR1 and CDR2 sequences are SGDLS and YYNGEE. CDR3 in amino acids: CASSPWTETNEKLFF. The CDR3 DNA is TGTGCCAGCAGCCCTTGGACAGAAACTAATGAAAAACTGTTTTTT.

The V and J genes are TRBV3-1 and TRBJ2-7, with D uncertain. The CDR3 covers 17 residues. Germline V lookup: CDR1 LGHDT, CDR2 YNNKEL (reference sequence). Deletions cut 4 bases from V and 2 bases from J, with 21 bases between. CDR3 region: CASSPPPERHPTYEQYF. The DNA for the CDR3 is TGTGCCAGCAGCCCCCCGCCAGAGCGACACCCTACCTACGAGCAGTACTTC.

This clonotype was seen at least ten times. The rearrangement uses TRBV20-1 and TRBJ2-7; 9 bases align to TRBD1. The J segment lost 3 bases and the V segment lost 6 bases, leaving 6 bases of the junction unmatched. In germline, CDR1 is DFQATT, CDR2 SNEGSKA (reference sequence). This CDR3 comprises 13 residues. CDR3: CSAGGQGNYEQYF. CDR3 nucleotides: TGCAGTGCCGGGGGACAGGGTAACTACGAGCAGTACTTC.

The rearrangement links TRBV9 to TRBJ2-5; 8 positions match TRBD1. The CDR3 length is 15 residues. V lost 4 bases to trimming and J lost 4 bases; unmatched junction nucleotides: 9. Germline V gene sequence: CDR1 SGDLS, CDR2 YYNGEE. As DNA, the CDR3 is TGTGCCAGCAGCATGACAGGGGTGAAAGGAGAGACCCAGTACTTC. This sequence encodes CASSMTGVKGETQYF.

This clonotype was recorded many times. The genes are TRBV4-1 and TRBJ2-5, with 9 bases that match TRBD1. The germline V gene has CDR1 MGHRA and CDR2 YSYEKL. With 5 bases clipped from V and 4 bases from J, the junction kept 5 bases outside the gene matches. CDR3 length equals 14 residues. In nucleotides, the CDR3 is TGCGCCAGCAGCGAGGACAGGGGTGGAGAGACCCAGTACTTC. Translated: CASSEDRGGETQYF.

This clonotype was seen only once. The gene calls are TRBV11-2 and TRBJ2-3, with 8 bases that match TRBD2. The V gene's germline CDR1 is SGHAT and CDR2 FQNNGV. This CDR3 is built from 16 residues. V dropped 5 bases and J dropped 2; count of bases not matched to a gene: 9. The CDR3 region has the DNA TGTGCCAGCAGCCCCGACTCAGCGGGAGCCACAGATACGCAGTATTTT. Translating gives CASSPDSAGATDTQYF.

This clonotype was seen ten or more times. J is TRBJ2-7 and V is TRBV20-1; 13 bases are shared with TRBD2. CDR1 and CDR2 (germline): DFQATT, SNEGSKA (reference sequence). The CDR3 runs to 14 residues. The trim removed 5 bases at V and 5 bases at J, leaving 6 bases unmatched. CDR3 sequence reads: CSAARTSGSHEQYF. CDR3 nucleotide sequence: TGCAGTGCTGCCCGGACTAGCGGGAGCCACGAGCAGTACTTC.

This clonotype occurred many times. This CDR3 is CASNPGTSGVTGELFF. CDR3 coding DNA: TGTGCCAGCAACCCCGGGACTAGCGGAGTAACCGGGGAGCTGTTTTTT. V is TRBV6-1 and J is TRBJ2-2; 11 nucleotides align to TRBD2. Germline V CDR1 and CDR2: MNHNS, SASEGT. With V trimmed by 7 bases and J by 5 bases, 9 bases remained unmatched. The CDR3 length is 16 residues.

The table lists this clonotype with a few counts. The genes are TRBV20-1 and TRBJ2-2; TRBD1 matches 9 bases. This CDR3 has 15 residues. V lost 1 base and J lost 4; bases outside the gene matches: 4. Germline loops: CDR1 DFQATT, CDR2 SNEGSKA (reference sequence). CDR3 DNA: TGCAGTGCTAGAGTCGGGACAGGGCCCACCGGGGAGCTGTTTTTT. The encoded protein is CSARVGTGPTGELFF.

This clonotype was seen ten or more times. The chain links TRBV12-3 or TRBV12-4 to TRBJ2-5; TRBD2 is a possible D gene (6 bases). The CDR3 length is 15 residues. V lost 2 bases and J 7 bases, leaving 17 bases between the germline ends. Here the CDR3 DNA reads TGTGCCAGCAGTTTATTTAGCGGCGTGCCGGGGACCCAGTACTTC. It specifies CASSLFSGVPGTQYF.

This clonotype has a handful of counts. The chain couples TRBV6-1 to TRBJ2-7, with D possibly matching TRBD1 (5 bases). The ends were cut back, 2 bases at V and 2 bases at J, with 13 bases in the middle. The germline gives CDR1 MNHNS, CDR2 SASEGT. The CDR3 spans 15 residues. Written as DNA, the CDR3 is TGTGCCAGCAGTGAAACGACAGCTCTCCCCTACGAGCAGTACTTC. It encodes CASSETTALPYEQYF.

Many counts were recorded for this clonotype. This chain joins TRBV11-1 and TRBJ1-1; the match to TRBD1 covers 8 bases. The germline V gene has CDR1 SGHAT and CDR2 FQDESV (reference sequence). This CDR3 is 14 amino acids long. J lost 5 bases, V lost 6 bases, and 8 bases had no gene match. CDR3 loop: CASSSTGGRTEAFF. The CDR3 DNA reads TGTGCCAGCAGTTCCACAGGGGGGAGAACTGAAGCTTTCTTT.

For this clonotype: A clone one base away is much larger, so this may be a read error. The genes are TRBV20-1 and TRBJ2-5; D remains unclear. The DNA end is a closer match to TRBJ2-1, so the J assignment may be wrong. The CDR3 is 15 amino acids. Per germline, CDR1 DFQATT and CDR2 SNEGSKA (reference sequence). CDR3 in amino acids: CSARDRQAPQETQFF. CDR3 DNA: TGCAGTGCTAGAGATCGGCAGGCCCCTCAAGAGACCCAGTTCTTC.

This sequence joins TRBV5-1 and TRBJ2-5; the D call may be TRBD1 or TRBD2 (5 bases each). The germline V gene has CDR1 SGHRS and CDR2 YFSETQ. The CDR3 is 14 amino acids. Trimming removed 4 bases at V and 1 base at J, with 11 bases between. The CDR3 is CASSPGQTQETQYF. Written as DNA, the CDR3 is TGCGCCAGCAGCCCGGGGCAGACCCAAGAGACCCAGTACTTC. The full variable domain, with the rest looked up from reference TRBV5-1 and TRBJ2-5, is KAGVTQTPRYLIKTRGQQVTLSCSPISGHRSVSWYQQTPGQGLQFLFEYFSETQRNKGNFPGRFSGRQFSNSRSEMNVSTLELGDSALYLCASSPGQTQETQYFGPGTRLLVL.

In this sample, this clonotype turned up a few times. As DNA, the CDR3 is TGTGCCAGCAGCCTGGCCTCCTCCTTGGGCGATGGCTACACCTTC. The encoded protein is CASSLASSLGDGYTF. V gene TRBV6-1 combines with J gene TRBJ1-2, with D uncertain. The CDR3 totals 15 residues. CDR1 is MNHNS, CDR2 SASEGT, per germline. Trimming took 6 bases from V and 6 from J, leaving 20 bases between them.

This chain connects TRBV20-1 to TRBJ1-4; D is undetermined. The CDR3 is made up of 15 amino acids. Looked up from germline, CDR1 is DFQATT and CDR2 is SNEGSKA (reference sequence). V was shortened by 3 bases and J by 8 bases, with 19 bases between the two germline ends. CDR3 residues: CSARLELGFSEKLFF. The CDR3 nucleotides are TGCAGTGCTAGGTTGGAGCTTGGGTTTAGCGAAAAACTGTTTTTT.

The table lists this clonotype with many counts. CDR3 DNA sequence: TGCGCCAGCAGCTCTTTAGTGGAAACTGAAGCTTTCTTT. Its protein is CASSSLVETEAFF. The rearrangement links TRBV5-1 to TRBJ1-1; D ambiguous. The germline CDR1 and CDR2 sequences are SGHRS and YFSETQ. The CDR3 is 13 amino acids. Trimming shortened V by 3 bases and J by 5 bases, and 11 bases separated the two germline ends.

Ten or more counts support this clonotype. The chain combines TRBV7-2 with TRBJ2-7; 7 nucleotides match TRBD2. The germline V gene encodes CDR1 SGHTA and CDR2 FQGNSA. V trimming: 1 base; J trimming: 1 base; junction bases outside the gene matches: 4. The CDR3 is 15 residues long. The CDR3 is CASSLGRGLSYEQYF. Here the CDR3 DNA reads TGTGCCAGCAGCTTAGGGCGGGGGTTATCCTACGAGCAGTACTTC.

In this sample, this clonotype turned up many times. The chain uses TRBV10-3 and TRBJ2-7; 7 positions match TRBD1. The CDR3 runs 13 residues. Germline loops: CDR1 ENHRY, CDR2 SYGVKD. J was trimmed by 11 bases and V by 0 bases; bases with no gene match: 7. The CDR3 DNA follows: TGTGCCATCAGTGAGTCTAATTCTGGACAGGAGTACTTC. This sequence encodes CAISESNSGQEYF.

Concerning this clonotype itself: A much bigger clone sits one base away, suggesting this may be a read error. The V and J genes are TRBV5-6 and TRBJ2-1; TRBD2 matches 14 bases. The CDR3 spans 17 residues. Germline V CDR1 and CDR2: SGHDT, YYEEEE. This chain's CDR3 is CASSWGLAGVSYNEQIF. The CDR3 DNA reads as TGTGCCAGCAGCTGGGGACTAGCGGGAGTTTCCTACAATGAGCAGATCTTC.

This clonotype was seen repeatedly, ten times or more. V gene TRBV7-2 combines with J gene TRBJ2-3; 9 bases are shared with TRBD2. Germline assignment: CDR1 SGHTA and CDR2 FQGNSA. The junction had 10 bases not matched to a gene; V was cut back by 5 bases and J by 4 bases. This CDR3 has 16 residues. CDR3 in amino acids: CASSPPGGGAPDTQYF. The CDR3 DNA reads as TGTGCCAGCAGCCCTCCCGGCGGGGGGGCCCCAGATACGCAGTATTTT.

This chain joins TRBV27 and TRBJ2-2; D unresolved. CDR3 length equals 13 residues. V was cut by 2 bases and J by 6 bases, with 7 bases left in between. Germline V gene sequence: CDR1 MNHEY, CDR2 SMNVEV (reference sequence). The CDR3 DNA reads TGTGCCAGCAGTTTAAGGAGTTCCGGGGAGCTGTTTTTT. Translation gives CASSLRSSGELFF.

There are many counts of this clonotype. The CDR3 reads CASSLNRAYEQYF. CDR3 nucleotides: TGTGCCAGCAGCTTAAATCGCGCCTACGAGCAGTACTTC. The chain employs TRBV7-2 and TRBJ2-7, with unresolved D. The CDR3 is made up of 13 amino acids. CDR1 and CDR2 from the germline V gene are SGHTA and FQGNSA. Deletions cut 2 bases from V and 2 bases from J, with 7 bases between.